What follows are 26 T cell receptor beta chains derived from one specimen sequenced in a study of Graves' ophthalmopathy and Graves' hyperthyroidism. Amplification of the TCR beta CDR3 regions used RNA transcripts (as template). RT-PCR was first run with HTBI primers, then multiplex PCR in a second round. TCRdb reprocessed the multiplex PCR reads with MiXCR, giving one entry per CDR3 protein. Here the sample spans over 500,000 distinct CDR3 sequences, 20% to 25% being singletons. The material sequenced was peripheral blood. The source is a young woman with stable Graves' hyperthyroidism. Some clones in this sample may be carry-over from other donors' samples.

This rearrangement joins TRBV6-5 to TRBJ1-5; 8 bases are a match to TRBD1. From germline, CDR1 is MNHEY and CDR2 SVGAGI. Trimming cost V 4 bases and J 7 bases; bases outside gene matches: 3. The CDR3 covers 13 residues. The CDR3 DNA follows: TGTGCCAGCAGTTTCAGGGGGCCCCAGCCCCAGCATTTT. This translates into CASSFRGPQPQHF.

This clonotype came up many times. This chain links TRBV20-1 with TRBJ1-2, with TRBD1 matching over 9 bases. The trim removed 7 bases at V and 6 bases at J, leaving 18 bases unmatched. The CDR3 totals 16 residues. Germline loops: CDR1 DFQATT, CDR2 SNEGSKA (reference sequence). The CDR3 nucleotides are TGCAGTGTGGTCCCTACGGAACCGAGACAGGGGGATGGCTACACCTTC. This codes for CSVVPTEPRQGDGYTF.

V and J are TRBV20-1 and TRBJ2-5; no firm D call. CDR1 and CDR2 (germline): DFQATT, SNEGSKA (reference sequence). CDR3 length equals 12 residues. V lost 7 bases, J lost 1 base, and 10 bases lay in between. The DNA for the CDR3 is TGCAGTGTTAAGCGATCCCAAGAGACCCAGTACTTC. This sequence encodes CSVKRSQETQYF.

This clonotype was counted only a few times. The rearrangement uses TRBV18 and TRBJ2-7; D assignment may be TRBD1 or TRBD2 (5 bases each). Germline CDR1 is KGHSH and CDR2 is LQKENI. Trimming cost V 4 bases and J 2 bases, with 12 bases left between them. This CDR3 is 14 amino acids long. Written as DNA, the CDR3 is TGTGCCAGCTCACATGGGGACGGTACCTACGAGCAGTACTTC. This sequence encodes CASSHGDGTYEQYF.

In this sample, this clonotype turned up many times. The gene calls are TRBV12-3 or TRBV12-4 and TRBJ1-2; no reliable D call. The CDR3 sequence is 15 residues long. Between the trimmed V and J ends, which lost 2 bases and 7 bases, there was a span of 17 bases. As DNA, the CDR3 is TGTGCCAGCAGTTTACCCATCGGGCTAACTGGTGGCTACACCTTC. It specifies CASSLPIGLTGGYTF.

CDR3: CASSRPTGDHLYSNQPQHF. In nucleotides, the CDR3 is TGTGCCAGCAGCCGACCGACAGGGGACCACCTTTATAGCAATCAGCCCCAGCATTTT. This chain connects TRBV28 to TRBJ1-5; 8 bases line up with TRBD1. With 6 bases clipped from V and 0 bases from J, the junction kept 16 bases outside the gene matches. Germline CDR1 reads MDHEN; CDR2 reads SYDVKM. The CDR3 covers 19 residues.

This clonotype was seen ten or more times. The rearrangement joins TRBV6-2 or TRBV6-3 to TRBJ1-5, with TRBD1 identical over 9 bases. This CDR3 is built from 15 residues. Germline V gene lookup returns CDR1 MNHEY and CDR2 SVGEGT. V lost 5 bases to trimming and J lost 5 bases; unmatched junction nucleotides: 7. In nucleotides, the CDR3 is TGTGCCAGCAGTAGCCGGGACAGGGTTCATCAGCCCCAGCATTTT. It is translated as CASSSRDRVHQPQHF.

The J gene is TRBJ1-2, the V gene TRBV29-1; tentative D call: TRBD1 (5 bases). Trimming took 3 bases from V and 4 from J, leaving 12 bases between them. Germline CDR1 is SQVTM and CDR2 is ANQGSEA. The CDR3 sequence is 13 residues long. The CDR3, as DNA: TGCAGCGTTGAGGGGGGTTGGGGCTATGGCTACACCTTC. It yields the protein CSVEGGWGYGYTF.

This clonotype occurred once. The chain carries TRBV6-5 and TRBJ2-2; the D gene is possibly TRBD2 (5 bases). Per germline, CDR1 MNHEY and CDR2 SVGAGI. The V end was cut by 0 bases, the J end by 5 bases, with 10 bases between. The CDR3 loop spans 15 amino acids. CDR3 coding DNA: TGTGCCAGCAGTTACTCGCCCCAGCGGACCGGGGAGCTGTTTTTT. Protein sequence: CASSYSPQRTGELFF.

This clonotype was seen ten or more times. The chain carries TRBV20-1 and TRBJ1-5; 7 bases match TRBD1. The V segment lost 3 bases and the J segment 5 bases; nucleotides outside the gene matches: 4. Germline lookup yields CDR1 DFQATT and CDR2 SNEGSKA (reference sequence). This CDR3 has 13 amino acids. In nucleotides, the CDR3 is TGCAGTGCTAGTTACAGGGGCCATCAGCCCCAGCATTTT. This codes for CSASYRGHQPQHF.

The CDR3 DNA reads as TGTGCCAGCACCGAACACACGAACACTGAAGCTTTCTTT. Translating gives CASTEHTNTEAFF. The chain uses TRBV12-3 or TRBV12-4 and TRBJ1-1; D uncertain. This CDR3 contains 13 residues. V lost 7 bases and J lost 1, with 10 bases in between.

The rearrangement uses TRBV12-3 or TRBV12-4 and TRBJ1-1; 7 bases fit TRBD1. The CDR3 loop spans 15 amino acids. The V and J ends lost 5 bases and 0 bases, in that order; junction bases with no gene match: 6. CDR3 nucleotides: TGTGCCAGCAGTGACTTCGACAGGGTGAACACTGAAGCTTTCTTT. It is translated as CASSDFDRVNTEAFF.

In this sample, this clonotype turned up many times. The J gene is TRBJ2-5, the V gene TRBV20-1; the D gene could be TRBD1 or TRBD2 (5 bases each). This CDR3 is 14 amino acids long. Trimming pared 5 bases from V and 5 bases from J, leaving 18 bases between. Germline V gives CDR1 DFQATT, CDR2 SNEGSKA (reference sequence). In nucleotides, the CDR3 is TGCAGTGCTGTGGAAGTGGGTGGGGGTGAGACCCAGTACTTC. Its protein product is CSAVEVGGGETQYF.

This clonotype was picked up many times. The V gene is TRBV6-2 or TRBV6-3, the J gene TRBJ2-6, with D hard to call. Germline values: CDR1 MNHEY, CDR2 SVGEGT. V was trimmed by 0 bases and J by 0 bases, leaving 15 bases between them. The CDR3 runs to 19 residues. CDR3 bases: TGTGCCAGCAGTTACTCCGACTGGGGAATCTCCTCTGGGGCCAACGTCCTGACTTTC. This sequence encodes CASSYSDWGISSGANVLTF.

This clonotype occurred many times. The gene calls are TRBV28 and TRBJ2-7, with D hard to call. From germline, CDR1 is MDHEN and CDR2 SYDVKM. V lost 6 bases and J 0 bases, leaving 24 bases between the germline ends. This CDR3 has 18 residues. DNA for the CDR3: TGTGCCAGCAGGTCCGGCAGTCGAATCGCCGAAAGCTCCTACGAGCAGTACTTC. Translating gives CASRSGSRIAESSYEQYF.

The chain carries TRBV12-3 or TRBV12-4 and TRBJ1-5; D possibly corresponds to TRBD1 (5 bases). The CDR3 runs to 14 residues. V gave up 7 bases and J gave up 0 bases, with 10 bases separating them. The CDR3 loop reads CASTGATSNQPQHF. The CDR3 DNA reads TGTGCCAGCACCGGGGCCACTAGCAATCAGCCCCAGCATTTT.

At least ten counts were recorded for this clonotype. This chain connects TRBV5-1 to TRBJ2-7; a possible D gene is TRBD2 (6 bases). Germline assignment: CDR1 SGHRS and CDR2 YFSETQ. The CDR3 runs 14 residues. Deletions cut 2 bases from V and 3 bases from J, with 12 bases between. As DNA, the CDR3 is TGCGCCAGCAGCTTTTCGGGAGCGTACTACGAGCAGTACTTC. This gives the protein CASSFSGAYYEQYF.

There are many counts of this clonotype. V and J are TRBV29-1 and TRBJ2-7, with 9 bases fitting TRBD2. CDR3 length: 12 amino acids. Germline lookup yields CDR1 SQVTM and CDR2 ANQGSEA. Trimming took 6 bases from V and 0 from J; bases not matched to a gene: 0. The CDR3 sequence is CSVGLASYEQYF. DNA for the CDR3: TGCAGCGTGGGACTAGCCTCCTACGAGCAGTACTTC.

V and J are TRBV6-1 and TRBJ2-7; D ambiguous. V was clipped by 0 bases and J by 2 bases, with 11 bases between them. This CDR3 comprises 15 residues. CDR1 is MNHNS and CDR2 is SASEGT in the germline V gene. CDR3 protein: CASSEAGLSPYEQYF. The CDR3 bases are TGTGCCAGCAGTGAAGCAGGCCTGTCACCCTACGAGCAGTACTTC.

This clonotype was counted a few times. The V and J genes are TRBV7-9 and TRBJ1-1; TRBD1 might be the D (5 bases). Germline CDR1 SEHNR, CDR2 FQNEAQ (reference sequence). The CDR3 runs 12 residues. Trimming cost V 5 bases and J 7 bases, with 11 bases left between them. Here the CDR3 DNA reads TGTGCCAGCAGCCGGTCCCAGGGTGAAGCTTTCTTT. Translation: CASSRSQGEAFF.

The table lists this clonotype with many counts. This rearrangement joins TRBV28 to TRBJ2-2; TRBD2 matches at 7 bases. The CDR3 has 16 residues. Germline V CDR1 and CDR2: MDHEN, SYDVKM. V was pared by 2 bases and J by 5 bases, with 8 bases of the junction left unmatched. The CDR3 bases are TGTGCCAGCAGTTTACTGACCCTGGGAGGGACCGGGGAGCTGTTTTTT. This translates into CASSLLTLGGTGELFF.

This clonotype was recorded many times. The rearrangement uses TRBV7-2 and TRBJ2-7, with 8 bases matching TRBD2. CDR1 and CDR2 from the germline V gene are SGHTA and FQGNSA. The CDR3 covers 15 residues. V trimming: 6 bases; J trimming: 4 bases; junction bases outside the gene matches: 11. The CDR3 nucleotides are TGTGCCAGCAGGATAGCCACTAGCGGAGGTTACGAGCAGTACTTC. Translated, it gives CASRIATSGGYEQYF.

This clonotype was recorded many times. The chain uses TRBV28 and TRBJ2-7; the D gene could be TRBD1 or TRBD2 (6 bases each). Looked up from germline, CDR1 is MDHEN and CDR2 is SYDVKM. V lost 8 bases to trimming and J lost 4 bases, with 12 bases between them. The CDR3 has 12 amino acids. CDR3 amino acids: CASQEGGYEQYF. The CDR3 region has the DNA TGTGCCAGCCAAGAGGGGGGATACGAGCAGTACTTC.

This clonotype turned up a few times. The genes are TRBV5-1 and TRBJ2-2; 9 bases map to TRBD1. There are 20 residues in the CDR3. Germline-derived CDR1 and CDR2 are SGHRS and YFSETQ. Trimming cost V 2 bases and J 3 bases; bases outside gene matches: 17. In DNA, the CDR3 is TGCGCCAGCAGCTTCACGCACGCCCTACAGGGGGCGAGCCACACCGGGGAGCTGTTTTTT. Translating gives CASSFTHALQGASHTGELFF.

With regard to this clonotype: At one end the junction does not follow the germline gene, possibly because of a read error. In DNA, the CDR3 is TGCAGTGCTAGACGTGACACTAAGGATGGCCACACCTTC. Its protein is CSARRDTKDGHTF. This chain links TRBV20-1 with TRBJ1-2; no definite D call. Per the germline V gene, CDR1 is DFQATT and CDR2 is SNEGSKA (reference sequence). The CDR3 extends over 13 amino acids.

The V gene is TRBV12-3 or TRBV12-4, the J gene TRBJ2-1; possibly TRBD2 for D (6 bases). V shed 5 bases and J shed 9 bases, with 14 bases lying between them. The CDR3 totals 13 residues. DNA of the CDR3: TGTGCCAGCAGTGGGACGGGGGTCGCTGAGCAGTTCTTC. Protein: CASSGTGVAEQFF.